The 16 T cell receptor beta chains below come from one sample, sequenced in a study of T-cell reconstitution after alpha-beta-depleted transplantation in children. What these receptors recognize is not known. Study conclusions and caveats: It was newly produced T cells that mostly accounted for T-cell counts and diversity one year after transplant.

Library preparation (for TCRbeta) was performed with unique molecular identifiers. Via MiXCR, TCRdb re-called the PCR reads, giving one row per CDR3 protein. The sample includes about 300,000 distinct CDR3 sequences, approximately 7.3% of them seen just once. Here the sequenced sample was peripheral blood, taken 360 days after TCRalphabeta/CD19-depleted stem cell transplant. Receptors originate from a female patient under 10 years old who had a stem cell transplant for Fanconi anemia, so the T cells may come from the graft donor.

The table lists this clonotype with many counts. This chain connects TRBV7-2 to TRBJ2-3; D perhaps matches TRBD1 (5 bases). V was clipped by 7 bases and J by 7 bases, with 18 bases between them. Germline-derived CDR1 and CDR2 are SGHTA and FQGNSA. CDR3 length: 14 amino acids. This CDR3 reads CASNQLRGGYTQYF. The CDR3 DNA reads TGTGCCAGCAACCAACTTAGGGGCGGTTATACGCAGTATTTT.

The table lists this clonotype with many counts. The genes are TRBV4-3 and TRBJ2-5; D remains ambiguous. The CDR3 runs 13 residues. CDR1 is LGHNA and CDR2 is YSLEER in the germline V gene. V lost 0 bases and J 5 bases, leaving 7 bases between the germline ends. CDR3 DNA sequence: TGCGCCAGCAGCCAAGATTTGGCGGAGACCCAGTACTTC. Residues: CASSQDLAETQYF.

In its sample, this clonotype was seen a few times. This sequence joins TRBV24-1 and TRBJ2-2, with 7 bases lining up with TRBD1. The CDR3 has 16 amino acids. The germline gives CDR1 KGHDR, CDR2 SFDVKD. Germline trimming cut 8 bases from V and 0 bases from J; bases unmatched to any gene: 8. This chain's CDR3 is CATNFPGQPNTGELFF. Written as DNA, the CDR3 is TGTGCCACCAATTTTCCGGGACAGCCGAACACCGGGGAGCTGTTTTTT.

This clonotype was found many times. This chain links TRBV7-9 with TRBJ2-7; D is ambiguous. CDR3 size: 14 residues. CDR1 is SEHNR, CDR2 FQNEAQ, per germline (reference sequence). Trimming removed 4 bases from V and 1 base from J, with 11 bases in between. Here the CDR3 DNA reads TGTGCCAGCAGCTCCATGATGGAATCCTACGAGCAGTACGTC. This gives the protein CASSSMMESYEQYV.

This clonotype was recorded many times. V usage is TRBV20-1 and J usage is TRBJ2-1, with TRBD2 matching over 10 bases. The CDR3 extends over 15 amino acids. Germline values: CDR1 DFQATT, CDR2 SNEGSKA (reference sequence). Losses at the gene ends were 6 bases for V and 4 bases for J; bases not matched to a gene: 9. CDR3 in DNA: TGCAGTGCAACCAAGGGACTAGCGTCTTACAATGAGCAGTTCTTC. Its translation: CSATKGLASYNEQFF.

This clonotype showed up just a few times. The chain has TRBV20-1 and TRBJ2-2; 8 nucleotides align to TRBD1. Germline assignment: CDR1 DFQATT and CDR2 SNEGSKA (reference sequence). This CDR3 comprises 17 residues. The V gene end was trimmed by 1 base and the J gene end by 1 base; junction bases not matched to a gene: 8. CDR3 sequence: CSARVLPGTGNTGELFF. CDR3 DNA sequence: TGCAGTGCTAGAGTCCTCCCGGGGACAGGGAACACCGGGGAGCTGTTTTTT.

CDR3 in amino acids: CSAGDYEQYF. In DNA, the CDR3 is TGCAGCGCCGGGGACTACGAGCAGTACTTC. The chain uses TRBV20-1 and TRBJ2-7; maybe TRBD2 (5 bases). This CDR3 comprises 10 residues. The germline CDR1 and CDR2 sequences are DFQATT and SNEGSKA (reference sequence).

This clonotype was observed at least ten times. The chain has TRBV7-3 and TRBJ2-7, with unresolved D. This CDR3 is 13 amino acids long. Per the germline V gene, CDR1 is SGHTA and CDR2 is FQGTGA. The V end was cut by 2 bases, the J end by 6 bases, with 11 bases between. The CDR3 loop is CASSLQLSSEQYF. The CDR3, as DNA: TGTGCCAGCAGCTTACAACTGTCGTCCGAGCAGTACTTC. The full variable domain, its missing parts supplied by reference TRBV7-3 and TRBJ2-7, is GAGVSQTPSNKVTEKGKYVELRCDPISGHTALYWYRQSLGQGPEFLIYFQGTGAADDSGLPNDRFFAVRPEGSVSTLKIQRTERGDSAVYLCASSLQLSSEQYFGPGTRLTVT.

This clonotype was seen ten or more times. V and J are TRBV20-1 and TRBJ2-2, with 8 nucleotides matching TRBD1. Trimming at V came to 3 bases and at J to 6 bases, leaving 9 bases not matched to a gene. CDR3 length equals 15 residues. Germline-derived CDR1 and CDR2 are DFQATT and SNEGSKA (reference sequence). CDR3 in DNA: TGCAGTGCTAGCGGACAGGGTTCGGGCGCCGGGGAGCTGTTTTTT. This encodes CSASGQGSGAGELFF.

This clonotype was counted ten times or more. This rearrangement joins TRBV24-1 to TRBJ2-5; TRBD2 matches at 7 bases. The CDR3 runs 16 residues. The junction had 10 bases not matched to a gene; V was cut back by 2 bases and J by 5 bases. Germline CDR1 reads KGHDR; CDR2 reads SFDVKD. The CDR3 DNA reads TGTGCCACCAGTGATTCGACGGGGCGGGGGTGGGAGACCCAGTACTTC. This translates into CATSDSTGRGWETQYF.

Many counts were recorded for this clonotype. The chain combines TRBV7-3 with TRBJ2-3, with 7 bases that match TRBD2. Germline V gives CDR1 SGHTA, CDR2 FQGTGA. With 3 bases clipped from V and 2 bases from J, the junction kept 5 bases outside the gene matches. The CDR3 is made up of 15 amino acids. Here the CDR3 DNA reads TGTGCCAGCAGCTTTATGGGGGGGACCACAGATACGCAGTATTTT. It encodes CASSFMGGTTDTQYF.

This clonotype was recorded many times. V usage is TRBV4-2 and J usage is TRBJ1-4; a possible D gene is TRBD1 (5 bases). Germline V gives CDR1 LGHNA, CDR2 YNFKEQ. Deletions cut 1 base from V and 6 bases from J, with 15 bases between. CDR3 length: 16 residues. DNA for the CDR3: TGTGCCAGCAGCCAAGTTTTTCGGACAAGGGATGAAAAACTGTTTTTT. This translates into CASSQVFRTRDEKLFF.

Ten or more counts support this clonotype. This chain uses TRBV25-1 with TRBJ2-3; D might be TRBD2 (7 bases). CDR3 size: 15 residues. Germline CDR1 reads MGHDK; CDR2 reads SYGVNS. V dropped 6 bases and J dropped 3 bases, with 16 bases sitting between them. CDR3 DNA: TGTGCCAGCAGCATTAGGGGGGGGACTACAGATACGCAGTATTTT. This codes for CASSIRGGTTDTQYF.

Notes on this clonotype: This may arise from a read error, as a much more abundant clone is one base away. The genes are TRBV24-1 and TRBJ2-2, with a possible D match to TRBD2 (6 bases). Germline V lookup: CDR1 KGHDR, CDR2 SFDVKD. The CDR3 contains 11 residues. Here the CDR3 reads CATSDSGEVFF. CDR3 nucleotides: TGTGCCACCAGCGACTCGGGGGAGGTGTTTTTT.

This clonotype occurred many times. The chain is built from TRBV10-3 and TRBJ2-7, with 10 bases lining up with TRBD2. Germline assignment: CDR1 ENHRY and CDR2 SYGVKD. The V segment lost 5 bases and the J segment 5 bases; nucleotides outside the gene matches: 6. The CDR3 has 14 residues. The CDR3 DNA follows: TGTGCCATCAGTCCGGGACTAGCGTTGGACGAGCAGTACGTC. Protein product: CAISPGLALDEQYV.

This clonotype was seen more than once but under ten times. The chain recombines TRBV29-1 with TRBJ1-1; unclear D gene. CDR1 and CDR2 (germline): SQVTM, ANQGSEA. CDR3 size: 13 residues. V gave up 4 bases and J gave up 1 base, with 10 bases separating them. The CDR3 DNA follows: TGCAGCGTTGGAGGCCGCGAGAACACTGAAGCTTTCTTT. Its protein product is CSVGGRENTEAFF.